Below, 21 T cell receptor beta chains from the same sample are listed, as sequenced in a study of beta chain features in type 1 diabetes. Study results and limitations: Moderately but significantly shorter TCRB CDR3s were found in Type 1 diabetes patients in all four CD4+ subsets.

These receptors are not linked to any known antigen. Expressed TCRB transcripts were sequenced because the isolated RNA had all been reverse transcribed beforehand. Using immunoSEQ multiplex PCR, the repertoire was profiled, and TCRdb retains in-frame clones only, with some absent. Here the sample spans about 270,000 clones, roughly an eighth being singletons. The sample consisted of naive CD4+ T cells from blood. These TCRs come from a man aged 25 to 45 with type 1 diabetes.

The CDR3 sequence is CASSWDSEGSETQYF. The CDR3 nucleotides read TGTGCCAGCAGTTGGGACTCGGAGGGCTCGGAGACCCAGTACTTC. This chain uses TRBV7-9 with TRBJ2-5; maybe TRBD2 (6 bases). The ends were cut back, 6 bases at V and 5 bases at J, with 19 bases in the middle. CDR1 and CDR2 (germline): SEHNR, FQNEAQ (reference sequence). The CDR3 length is 15 residues.

This clone appeared a few times. The chain carries TRBV16 and TRBJ1-1; 7 nucleotides line up with TRBD1. The trim removed 3 bases at V and 8 bases at J, leaving 3 bases unmatched. This CDR3 is 12 amino acids long. The germline CDR1 and CDR2 sequences are KGHSY and FQNENV. CDR3 coding DNA: TGTGCCAGCAGCCAGCGGGACAGAGAAGCTTTCTTT. It encodes CASSQRDREAFF.

This chain joins TRBV25-1 and TRBJ2-1; D possibly corresponds to TRBD2 (6 bases). Trimming took 6 bases from V and 5 from J, leaving 17 bases between them. The CDR3 has 15 residues. Germline V lookup: CDR1 MGHDK, CDR2 SYGVNS. CDR3 sequence (DNA): TGTGCCAGCAGCGATGGAAGACGACTAGACAATGAGCAGTTCTTC. This encodes CASSDGRRLDNEQFF.

The V gene is TRBV9, the J gene TRBJ2-1, with 10 bases identical to TRBD2. This CDR3 is 16 amino acids long. The V gene's germline CDR1 is SGDLS and CDR2 YYNGEE. V lost 2 bases, J lost 7 bases, and 9 bases stayed unmatched. CDR3: CASSVGSGRGWNEQFF. In nucleotides, the CDR3 is TGTGCCAGCAGCGTCGGAAGCGGGAGGGGGTGGAATGAGCAGTTCTTC.

CDR3 sequence: CASSSRLAGTTYNEQFF. In DNA form, the CDR3 reads TGTGCCAGCAGCTCACGACTAGCGGGGACCACCTACAATGAGCAGTTCTTC. V is TRBV7-2 and J is TRBJ2-1, with 11 bases identical to TRBD2. Germline V lookup: CDR1 SGHTA, CDR2 FQGNSA. Trimming removed 4 bases from V and 2 bases from J; junction bases left unmatched: 7. The CDR3 is 17 residues long. The variable domain in full, with the rest retrieved from reference TRBV7-2 and TRBJ2-1, is GAGVSQSPSNKVTEKGKDVELRCDPISGHTALYWYRQSLGQGLEFLIYFQGNSAPDKSGLPSDRFSAERTGGSVSTLTIQRTQQEDSAVYLCASSSRLAGTTYNEQFFGPGTRLTVL.

This clone was counted a single time. The same CDR3 is also encoded by other DNA sequences in this sample. V gene TRBV5-1 combines with J gene TRBJ1-5; D remains ambiguous. Trimming took 0 bases from V and 2 from J, leaving 6 bases between them. CDR1 and CDR2 (germline): SGHRS, YFSETQ. The CDR3 runs to 14 residues. The CDR3 loop is CASSLDGGNQPQHF. CDR3 nucleotide sequence: TGCGCCAGCAGCTTGGACGGGGGCAATCAGCCCCAGCATTTT.

The chain links TRBV23-1 to TRBJ1-2; D is ambiguous. TRBV23-1 is classed as an ORF, of uncertain function. CDR3 size: 13 residues. V was cut by 0 bases and J by 4 bases, with 6 bases left in between. The CDR3 DNA reads as TGCGCCAGCAGTCAATCAACACGCTATGGCTACACCTTC. This sequence encodes CASSQSTRYGYTF.

This clone showed up just a few times. The chain is built from TRBV5-4 and TRBJ2-3; 10 bases match TRBD2. CDR3 length: 17 residues. CDR1 SGHNT and CDR2 YYREEE come from the germline V gene (reference sequence). V lost 4 bases to trimming and J lost 5 bases; unmatched junction nucleotides: 13. The CDR3 bases are TGTGCCAGCAGCCCCTCTCTAGCGGGAGATGTGGAAGATACGCAGTATTTT. This translates into CASSPSLAGDVEDTQYF.

The chain uses TRBV5-6 and TRBJ2-6, with no clear D. V lost 5 bases and J 0 bases, leaving 9 bases between the germline ends. The CDR3 sequence is 15 residues long. Germline CDR1 SGHDT, CDR2 YYEEEE. DNA for the CDR3: TGTGCCAGCAGTCCGCGTGGCTCTGGGGCCAACGTCCTGACTTTC. Translation: CASSPRGSGANVLTF.

The rearrangement uses TRBV4-3 and TRBJ2-2; D unresolved. The CDR3 spans 14 residues. V shed 3 bases and J shed 4 bases, with 9 bases lying between them. CDR1 and CDR2 (germline): LGHNA, YSLEER. The CDR3 DNA follows: TGCGCCAGCAGCCATGACATACTCACCGGGGAGCTGTTTTTT. Protein: CASSHDILTGELFF.

This sequence joins TRBV4-3 and TRBJ2-1, with D tentatively TRBD2 (6 bases). V was shortened by 0 bases and J by 14 bases, with 14 bases between the two germline ends. The germline gives CDR1 LGHNA, CDR2 YSLEER. This CDR3 has 13 residues. This chain's CDR3 is CASSQERGSREFF. The CDR3 DNA is TGCGCCAGCAGCCAAGAGCGGGGTTCAAGGGAGTTCTTC.

The chain has TRBV2 and TRBJ1-5, with no clear D. The CDR3 has 15 residues. Germline CDR1 reads SNHLY; CDR2 reads FYNNEI. The ends were cut back, 2 bases at V and 2 bases at J, with 10 bases in the middle. CDR3 region: CASSEIFGGNQPQHF. In nucleotides, the CDR3 is TGTGCCAGCAGTGAAATTTTCGGAGGCAATCAGCCCCAGCATTTT.

This clone was seen a handful of times. The chain joins TRBV15 to TRBJ2-6, with 8 bases lining up with TRBD1. Trimming took 5 bases from V and 3 from J; bases not matched to a gene: 18. CDR1 is LNHNV and CDR2 is YYDKDF in the germline V gene (reference sequence). The CDR3 loop spans 20 amino acids. CDR3 amino acids: CATSGTRDRHLMGGANVLTF. The CDR3 region has the DNA TGTGCCACCAGCGGAACCCGGGACAGGCACCTTATGGGTGGGGCCAACGTCCTGACTTTC.

The chain couples TRBV11-1 to TRBJ2-2, with TRBD1 matching 7 bases. Germline loops: CDR1 SGHAT, CDR2 FQDESV (reference sequence). The J segment lost 7 bases and the V segment lost 5 bases, leaving 7 bases of the junction unmatched. The CDR3 is 14 amino acids. CDR3 coding DNA: TGTGCCAGCAGCGCCGACAGGGCGGGCGGGGAGCTGTTTTTT. This sequence encodes CASSADRAGGELFF.

This clone has only a few counts. Additional DNA sequences in this sample encode the identical CDR3. The genes are TRBV7-3 and TRBJ1-1; D is undetermined. The CDR3 totals 13 residues. The germline V gene has CDR1 SGHTA and CDR2 FQGTGA. V was trimmed by 1 base and J by 3 bases, leaving 6 bases between them. The CDR3 DNA sequence: TGTGCCAGCAGCTTAAATAGAGACACTGAAGCTTTCTTT. It encodes CASSLNRDTEAFF.

CDR3 DNA sequence: TGTGCCAGCAGGGCGACTAGCGGGAGGGTTGACGAGCAGTACTTC. This codes for CASRATSGRVDEQYF. The chain recombines TRBV27 with TRBJ2-7; 14 nucleotides line up with TRBD2. J gave up 5 bases and V 6 bases, and 6 bases lay outside the gene matches. Looked up from germline, CDR1 is MNHEY and CDR2 is SMNVEV (reference sequence). CDR3 size: 15 residues.

CDR3 in amino acids: CASSVSDYSYNEQFF. DNA for the CDR3: TGTGCCAGCAGCGTTAGCGACTACTCCTACAATGAGCAGTTCTTC. V and J are TRBV9 and TRBJ2-1; weak D call: TRBD2 (5 bases). Germline values: CDR1 SGDLS, CDR2 YYNGEE. CDR3 size: 15 residues. Trimming cost V 2 bases and J 0 bases, with 9 bases left between them.

Only a few counts were recorded for this clone. The J gene is TRBJ2-1, the V gene TRBV4-1; 8 bases map to TRBD2. The germline V gene encodes CDR1 MGHRA and CDR2 YSYEKL. V trimming: 2 bases; J trimming: 6 bases; junction bases outside the gene matches: 9. The CDR3 runs to 16 residues. In DNA, the CDR3 is TGCGCCAGCAGCCAATGGACCGGCGGGGGGTCCAATGAGCAGTTCTTC. It is translated as CASSQWTGGGSNEQFF.

The chain combines TRBV11-1 with TRBJ1-1; perhaps TRBD1 as D (5 bases). With 7 bases removed from V and 5 bases from J, the gap between germline ends came to 14 bases. Germline V CDR1 and CDR2: SGHAT, FQDESV (reference sequence). CDR3 length: 13 amino acids. CDR3 coding DNA: TGTGCCAGCAAGGGGATCCCCGGGACTGAAGCTTTCTTT. Its translation is CASKGIPGTEAFF.

In nucleotides, the CDR3 is TGTGCCAGCAGCCCCGAGGCAAACAGGGGAATAAACACTGAAGCTTTCTTT. Translating gives CASSPEANRGINTEAFF. This sequence joins TRBV5-4 and TRBJ1-1; 7 nucleotides agree with TRBD1. This CDR3 comprises 17 residues. Germline CDR1 reads SGHNT; CDR2 reads YYREEE (reference sequence). Unmatched junction bases numbered 14, after V lost 4 bases and J lost 2 bases.

V gene TRBV5-4 combines with J gene TRBJ1-4, with TRBD1 matching over 7 bases. The CDR3 sequence is 15 residues long. Germline CDR1 is SGHNT and CDR2 is YYREEE (reference sequence). V lost 1 base to trimming and J lost 7 bases; unmatched junction nucleotides: 7. CDR3 nucleotide sequence: TGTGCCAGCAGCTTGATGGGACAGACGAGTGAAAAACTGTTTTTT. This translates into CASSLMGQTSEKLFF.